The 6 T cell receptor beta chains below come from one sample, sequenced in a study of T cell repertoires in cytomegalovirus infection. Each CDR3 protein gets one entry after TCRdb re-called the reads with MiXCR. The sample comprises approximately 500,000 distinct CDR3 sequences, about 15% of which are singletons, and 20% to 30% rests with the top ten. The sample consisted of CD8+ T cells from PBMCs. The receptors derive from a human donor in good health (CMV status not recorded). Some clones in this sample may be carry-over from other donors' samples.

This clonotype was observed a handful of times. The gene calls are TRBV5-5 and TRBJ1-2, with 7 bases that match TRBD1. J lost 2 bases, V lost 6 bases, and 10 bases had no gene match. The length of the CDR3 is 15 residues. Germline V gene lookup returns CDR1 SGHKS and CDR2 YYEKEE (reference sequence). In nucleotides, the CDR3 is TGTGCCAGCATCCTGAGTCAGGGGGGGAACTATGGCTACACCTTC. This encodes CASILSQGGNYGYTF.

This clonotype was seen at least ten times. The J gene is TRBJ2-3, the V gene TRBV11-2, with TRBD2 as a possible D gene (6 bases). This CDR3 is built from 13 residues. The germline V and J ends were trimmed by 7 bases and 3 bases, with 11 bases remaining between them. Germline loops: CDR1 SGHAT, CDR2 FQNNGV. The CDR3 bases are TGTGCCAGCAACCAAGCGGGTACAGATACGCAGTATTTT. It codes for CASNQAGTDTQYF. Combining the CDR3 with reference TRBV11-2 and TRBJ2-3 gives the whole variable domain EAGVAQSPRYKIIEKRQSVAFWCNPISGHATLYWYQQILGQGPKLLIQFQNNGVVDDSQLPKDRFSAERLKGVDSTLKIQPAKLEDSAVYLCASNQAGTDTQYFGPGTRLTVL.

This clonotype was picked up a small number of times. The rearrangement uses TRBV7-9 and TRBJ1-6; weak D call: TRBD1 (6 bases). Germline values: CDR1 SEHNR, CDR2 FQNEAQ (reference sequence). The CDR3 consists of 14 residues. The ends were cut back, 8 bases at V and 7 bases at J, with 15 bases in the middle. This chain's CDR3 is CASGEGVGNSPLHF. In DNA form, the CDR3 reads TGTGCCAGCGGGGAGGGGGTAGGCAATTCACCCCTCCACTTT.

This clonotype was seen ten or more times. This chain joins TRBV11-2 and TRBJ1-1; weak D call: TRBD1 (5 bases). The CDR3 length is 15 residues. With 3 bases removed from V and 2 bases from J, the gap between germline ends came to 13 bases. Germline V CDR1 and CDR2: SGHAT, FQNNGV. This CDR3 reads CASSLGFGGNTEAFF. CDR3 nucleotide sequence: TGTGCCAGCAGCTTGGGTTTCGGGGGAAACACTGAAGCTTTCTTT.

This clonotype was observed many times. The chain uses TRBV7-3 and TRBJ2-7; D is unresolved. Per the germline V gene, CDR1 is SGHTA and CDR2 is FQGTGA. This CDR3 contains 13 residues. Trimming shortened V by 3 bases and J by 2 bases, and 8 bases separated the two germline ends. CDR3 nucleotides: TGTGCCAGCAGCTTGAATGGGGCCTACGAGCAGTACTTC. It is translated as CASSLNGAYEQYF.

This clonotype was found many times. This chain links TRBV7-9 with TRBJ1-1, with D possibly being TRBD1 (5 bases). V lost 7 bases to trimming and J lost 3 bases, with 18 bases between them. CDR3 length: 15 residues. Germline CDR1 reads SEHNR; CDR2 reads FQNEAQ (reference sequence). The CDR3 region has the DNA TGTGCCAGCACCCCCCCCAGGGCGGGGGACACTGAAGCTTTCTTT. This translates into CASTPPRAGDTEAFF.